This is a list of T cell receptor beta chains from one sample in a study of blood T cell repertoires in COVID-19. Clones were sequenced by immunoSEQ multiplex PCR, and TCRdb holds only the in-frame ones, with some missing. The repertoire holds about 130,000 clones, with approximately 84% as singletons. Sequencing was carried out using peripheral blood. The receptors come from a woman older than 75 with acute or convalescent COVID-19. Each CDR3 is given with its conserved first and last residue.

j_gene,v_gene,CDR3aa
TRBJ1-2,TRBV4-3,CASSPRDRGHGYTF
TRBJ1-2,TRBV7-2,CASSLVGGGRGYTF
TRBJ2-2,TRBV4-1,CASSPPIASIDTGELFF
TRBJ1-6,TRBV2,CASSIDRGRSPLHF
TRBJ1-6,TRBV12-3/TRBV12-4,CASSLGQGPPLHF
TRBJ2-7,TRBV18,CASSPRQGFYEQYF
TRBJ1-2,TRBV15,CATSRVGTGFNYGYTF
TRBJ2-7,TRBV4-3,CASSQGLDQNHEQYF
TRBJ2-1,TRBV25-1,CASSDQNSGEQFF
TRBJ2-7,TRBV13,CASSFRQGAKNEQYF
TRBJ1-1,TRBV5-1,CASSLGPLTGPEAFF
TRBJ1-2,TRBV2,CASMMTGDNYGYTF
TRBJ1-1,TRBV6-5,CASRRQGWGDTEAFF
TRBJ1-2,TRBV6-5,CASTTGQLNYGYTF
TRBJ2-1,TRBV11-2,CASSPSGRNEQFF
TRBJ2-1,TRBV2,CASSGASGRDNEQFF
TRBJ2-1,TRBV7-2,CASSLVPSGRAGNEQFF
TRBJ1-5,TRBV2,CASSESGKEFYSNQPQHF
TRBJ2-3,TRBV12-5,CASGLDTTSTDTQYF
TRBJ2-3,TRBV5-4,CASSLESGATQYF
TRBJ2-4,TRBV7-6,CASSPARGNIQYF
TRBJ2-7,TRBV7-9,CASSLIMAGEDEQYF
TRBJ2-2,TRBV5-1,CASSWVVDSPAGELFF
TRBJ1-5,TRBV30,CAWRSRGQSQPQHF
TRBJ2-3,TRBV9,CASSAGTSGVDTQYF
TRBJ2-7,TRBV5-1,CASSDDRVGHEQYF
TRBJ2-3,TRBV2,CASGGGRPPVTQYF
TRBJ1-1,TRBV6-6,CASTNSGRVNTEAFF
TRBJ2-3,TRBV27,CASSPKLTGGSDTQYF
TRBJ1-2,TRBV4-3,CASSPRVFDYGYTF
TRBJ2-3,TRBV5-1,CASSLVANPSTDTQYF
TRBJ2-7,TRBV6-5,CASREDRPPYEQYF
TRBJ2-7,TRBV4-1,CASSRGPEKGYEQYF
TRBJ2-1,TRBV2,CASSATSARGEQFF
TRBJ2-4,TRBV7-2,CASSLGQLAKNIQYF
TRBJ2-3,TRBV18,CASNLLETTDTQYF
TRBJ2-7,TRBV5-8,CASSYTGTSGYEQYF
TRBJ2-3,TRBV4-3,CASSQETSDTQYF
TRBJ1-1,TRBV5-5,CASSAKLGTSNPEAFF